What follows are 12 T cell receptor beta chains derived from one specimen sequenced in a study of T cells in localized non-small cell lung cancer. Sequencing used immunoSEQ multiplex PCR; TCRdb keeps in-frame clones, though not all of them. This sample has tens of thousands of clones; around 87% occur once, and the top ten carry about a sixth. This sample comprised PBMCs, obtained before any cancer treatment. The receptors here all came from a female donor with stage II lung adenocarcinoma.

The chain carries TRBV6-6 and TRBJ2-3; perhaps D is TRBD1 or TRBD2 (6 bases each). The CDR3 is made up of 16 amino acids. Trimming left V 6 bases short and J 0 bases short, with 16 bases between. Germline V CDR1 and CDR2: MNHNY, SVGAGI (reference sequence). CDR3 sequence reads: CASSQEGGQSTDTQYF. DNA of the CDR3: TGTGCCAGCAGCCAGGAGGGGGGCCAGAGCACAGATACGCAGTATTTT.

V gene TRBV10-3 combines with J gene TRBJ1-1; no reliable D call. Looked up from germline, CDR1 is ENHRY and CDR2 is SYGVKD. This CDR3 spans 13 amino acids. V lost 6 bases, J lost 0 bases, and 8 bases lay in between. CDR3 DNA: TGTGCCATCAGAGAGGCAATGAACACTGAAGCTTTCTTT. As protein: CAIREAMNTEAFF.

The table lists this clone with a count of one. The chain links TRBV2 to TRBJ2-5; TRBD1 agrees at 10 bases. Germline V CDR1 and CDR2: SNHLY, FYNNEI. Trimming removed 5 bases from V and 5 bases from J; junction bases left unmatched: 8. The CDR3 contains 15 residues. Here the CDR3 reads CASSTTGTGAETQYF. CDR3 nucleotide sequence: TGTGCCAGCAGTACCACCGGGACAGGGGCGGAGACCCAGTACTTC.

V gene TRBV2 combines with J gene TRBJ2-5, with 12 bases aligning to TRBD1. The junction had 9 bases not matched to a gene; V was cut back by 9 bases and J by 4 bases. The CDR3 has 15 amino acids. The V gene's germline CDR1 is SNHLY and CDR2 FYNNEI. CDR3 sequence reads: CASQVGTGGLETQYF. In nucleotides, the CDR3 is TGTGCCAGTCAGGTCGGGACAGGGGGCTTAGAGACCCAGTACTTC.

This chain uses TRBV5-4 with TRBJ2-2; TRBD1 agrees at 9 bases. CDR3 length equals 15 residues. Germline CDR1 is SGHNT and CDR2 is YYREEE (reference sequence). V shed 4 bases, J shed 2 bases, and the junction held 3 bases outside the gene matches. The CDR3 nucleotides read TGTGCCAGCAGCACGGGACAGGGCAACACCGGGGAGCTGTTTTTT. This gives the protein CASSTGQGNTGELFF.

The chain employs TRBV18 and TRBJ2-5, with D possibly matching TRBD1 (6 bases). V lost 6 bases and J 0 bases, leaving 11 bases between the germline ends. The CDR3 runs 14 residues. CDR1 is KGHSH and CDR2 is LQKENI in the germline V gene. Here the CDR3 reads CASSPGTYQETQYF. Here the CDR3 DNA reads TGTGCCAGCTCCCCGGGGACATACCAAGAGACCCAGTACTTC.

The table lists this clone with a count of one. The chain combines TRBV5-1 with TRBJ2-2; 7 bases agree with TRBD1. CDR3 length: 14 residues. Germline trimming cut 3 bases from V and 6 bases from J; bases unmatched to any gene: 5. Germline V gives CDR1 SGHRS, CDR2 YFSETQ. CDR3 nucleotide sequence: TGCGCCAGCAGCTCGACAGGGTCGGCCGGGGAGCTGTTTTTT. This gives the protein CASSSTGSAGELFF.

There are many counts of this clone. The chain joins TRBV15 to TRBJ2-2; D might be TRBD2 (7 bases). Trimming stripped 0 bases from V and 3 bases from J, with 14 bases between. CDR3 size: 17 residues. The germline gives CDR1 LNHNV, CDR2 YYDKDF (reference sequence). The CDR3 is CATSRDSRGADTGELFF. The DNA of the CDR3 is TGTGCCACCAGCAGAGATAGCCGGGGGGCAGACACCGGGGAGCTGTTTTTT. The full variable domain, rest sourced from reference TRBV15 and TRBJ2-2, is DAMVIQNPRYQVTQFGKPVTLSCSQTLNHNVMYWYQQKSSQAPKLLFHYYDKDFNNEADTPDNFQSRRPNTSFCFLDIRSPGLGDTAMYLCATSRDSRGADTGELFFGEGSRLTVL.

This sequence joins TRBV4-1 and TRBJ2-4; 13 positions agree with TRBD2. The CDR3 runs 21 residues. V was pared by 4 bases and J by 0 bases, with 15 bases of the junction left unmatched. CDR1 and CDR2 from the germline V gene are MGHRA and YSYEKL. The CDR3 DNA reads TGCGCCAGCAGCCTAGATCCCAGACTAGCGGGGGGCCAATTAGCCAAAAACATTCAGTACTTC. Amino acid sequence: CASSLDPRLAGGQLAKNIQYF.

The J gene is TRBJ2-3, the V gene TRBV11-2, with a possible D match to TRBD1 (5 bases). Germline V lookup: CDR1 SGHAT, CDR2 FQNNGV. Trimming removed 4 bases at V and 0 bases at J, with 14 bases between. The CDR3 consists of 16 residues. This CDR3 reads CASSSLGVPSTDTQYF. DNA for the CDR3: TGTGCCAGCAGCTCTCTAGGGGTTCCTAGCACAGATACGCAGTATTTT.

The CDR3 spells CSGLDSSYEQYF. The CDR3 coding sequence is TGCAGCGGCCTTGACAGCTCCTACGAGCAGTACTTC. V is TRBV29-1 and J is TRBJ2-7; perhaps TRBD1 as D (5 bases). V was clipped by 7 bases and J by 0 bases, with 10 bases between them. Germline CDR1 is SQVTM and CDR2 is ANQGSEA. This CDR3 contains 12 residues.

The rearrangement joins TRBV2 to TRBJ2-7, with D tentatively TRBD1 (6 bases). Germline V CDR1 and CDR2: SNHLY, FYNNEI. The CDR3 has 14 residues. V gave up 4 bases and J gave up 6 bases, with 16 bases separating them. The CDR3 DNA sequence: TGTGCCAGCAGTGTCCTGGATCGAGGGGGCGAGCAGTACTTC. Its translation is CASSVLDRGGEQYF.